This T cell receptor (beta chain) was found in a study of blood T cell repertoires in COVID-19. Measured with immunoSEQ multiplex PCR; TCRdb has only the in-frame clones, and not every one. The sample lists fewer than 200,000 clones, approximately 86% occurring once. The CDR3 has 16 amino acids. The ends lost 4 bases at V and 4 bases at J; junction bases unmatched: 9. Germline CDR1 SGHRS, CDR2 YFSETQ. The specimen sequenced was peripheral blood. The source is a man aged 35 to 55 with active or convalescent COVID-19. The genes are TRBV5-1 and TRBJ2-1, with 9 bases fitting TRBD1. The CDR3 DNA reads as TGCGCCAGCAGCGGAGGCTCCGGGACAGGGTACAATGAGCAGTTCTTC. Residues: CASSGGSGTGYNEQFF. Full variable domain (rest looked up from reference TRBV5-1 and TRBJ2-1): KAGVTQTPRYLIKTRGQQVTLSCSPISGHRSVSWYQQTPGQGLQFLFEYFSETQRNKGNFPGRFSGRQFSNSRSEMNVSTLELGDSALYLCASSGGSGTGYNEQFFGPGTRLTVL.